The 5 T cell receptor beta chains listed next were all sequenced from one sample in a study of HIV-infected patients and healthy controls. The repertoire came from unfractionated whole blood and reflected all unsorted peripheral T cells. Reverse transcription used around 500 ng RNA and constant-region primers for alpha and beta. Alpha and beta chain libraries were made separately by chain-specific third strand synthesis with multiplexing indices. TCRdb called the 5' RACE reads again in MiXCR, with one record for every CDR3 protein. Of roughly 18,000 distinct CDR3 sequences listed, 10% are singletons. Sample: blood. The receptors here all came from an adult in good health.

The V gene is TRBV11-3, the J gene TRBJ2-1, with TRBD2 matching over 9 bases. Germline CDR1 is SGHNT and CDR2 is YENEEA. Trimming cost V 5 bases and J 5 bases; bases outside gene matches: 7. This CDR3 contains 15 residues. CDR3 amino acids: CASSQVREGDNEQFF. In nucleotides, the CDR3 is TGTGCCAGCAGCCAAGTGCGGGAGGGGGACAATGAGCAGTTCTTC. Full variable domain (rest looked up from reference TRBV11-3 and TRBJ2-1): EAGVVQSPRYKIIEKKQPVAFWCNPISGHNTLYWYLQNLGQGPELLIRYENEEAVDDSQLPKDRFSAERLKGVDSTLKIQPAELGDSAVYLCASSQVREGDNEQFFGPGTRLTVL.

This clonotype appeared a few times. The chain uses TRBV18 and TRBJ1-1; D may be TRBD1 (5 bases). In germline, CDR1 is KGHSH, CDR2 LQKENI. The CDR3 is made up of 15 amino acids. Trimming left V 2 bases short and J 0 bases short, with 10 bases between. The CDR3 bases are TGTGCCAGCTCACCAGGAGGGGTCATGAACACTGAAGCTTTCTTT. Protein: CASSPGGVMNTEAFF. The whole variable domain, filled in from reference TRBV18 and TRBJ1-1, reads NAGVMQNPRHLVRRRGQEARLRCSPMKGHSHVYWYRQLPEEGLKFMVYLQKENIIDESGMPKERFSAEFPKEGPSILRIQQVVRGDSAAYFCASSPGGVMNTEAFFGQGTRLTVV.

This clonotype has at least ten counts. J is TRBJ2-1 and V is TRBV6-4; TRBD2 matches 8 bases. The trim removed 6 bases at V and 1 base at J, leaving 5 bases unmatched. Germline assignment: CDR1 MRHNA and CDR2 SNTAGT. The CDR3 consists of 15 residues. CDR3 sequence reads: CASSPRGGSYNEQFF. The CDR3 DNA is TGTGCCAGCAGCCCCCGGGGGGGGTCCTACAATGAGCAGTTCTTC.

In this sample, this clonotype is medium-sized (0.01 to 0.1%). This chain uses TRBV12-5 with TRBJ2-5, with TRBD1 identical over 8 bases. CDR1 and CDR2 from the germline V gene are LGHNT and FRNRAP. J gave up 2 bases and V 6 bases, and 11 bases lay outside the gene matches. The CDR3 runs to 16 residues. In DNA, the CDR3 is TGTGCTAGTGGCCCGTCCCCGACAGGGGTTCAAGAGACCCAGTACTTC. Its translation is CASGPSPTGVQETQYF.

This clonotype is deemed medium-sized. The gene calls are TRBV5-1 and TRBJ2-3, with TRBD2 identical over 12 bases. CDR3 length equals 16 residues. The germline V gene has CDR1 SGHRS and CDR2 YFSETQ. V lost 4 bases, J lost 6 bases, and 9 bases stayed unmatched. CDR3 sequence: CASSPEASGRGDTQYF. In DNA form, the CDR3 reads TGCGCCAGCAGCCCCGAGGCTAGCGGGAGGGGCGATACGCAGTATTTT.